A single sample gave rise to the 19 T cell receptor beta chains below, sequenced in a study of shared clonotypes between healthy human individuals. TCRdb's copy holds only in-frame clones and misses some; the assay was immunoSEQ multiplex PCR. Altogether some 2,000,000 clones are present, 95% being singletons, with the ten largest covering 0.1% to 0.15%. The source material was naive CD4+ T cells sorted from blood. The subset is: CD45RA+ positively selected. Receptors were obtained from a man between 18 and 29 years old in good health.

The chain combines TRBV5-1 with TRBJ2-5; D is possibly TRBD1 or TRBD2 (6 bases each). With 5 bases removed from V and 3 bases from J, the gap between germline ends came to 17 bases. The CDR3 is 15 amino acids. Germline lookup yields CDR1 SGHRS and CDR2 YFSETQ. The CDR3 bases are TGCGCCAGCAGAACTACGGGGGCATCGGAAGAGACCCAGTACTTC. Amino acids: CASRTTGASEETQYF.

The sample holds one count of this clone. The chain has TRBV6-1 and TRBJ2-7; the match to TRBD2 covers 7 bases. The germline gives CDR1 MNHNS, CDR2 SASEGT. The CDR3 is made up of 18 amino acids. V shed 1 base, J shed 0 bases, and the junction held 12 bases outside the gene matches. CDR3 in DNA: TGTGCCAGCAGTGAAGATCCTGCGGGAGAAACCACCTCCTACGAGCAGTACTTC. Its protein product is CASSEDPAGETTSYEQYF.

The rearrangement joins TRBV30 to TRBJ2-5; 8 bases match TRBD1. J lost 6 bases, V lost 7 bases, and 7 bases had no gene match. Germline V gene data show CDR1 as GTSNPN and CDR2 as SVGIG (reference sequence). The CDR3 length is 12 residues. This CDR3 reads CAYADRVKTQYF. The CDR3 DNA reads TGTGCCTACGCGGACAGGGTAAAGACCCAGTACTTC.

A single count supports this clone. The CDR3: CASSYMGFEKLFF. CDR3 DNA sequence: TGTGCCAGCAGTTATATGGGATTTGAAAAACTGTTTTTT. This chain connects TRBV6-6 to TRBJ1-4; D is unclear. V was pared by 3 bases and J by 7 bases, with 9 bases between. This CDR3 comprises 13 residues. The germline CDR1 and CDR2 sequences are MNHNY and SVGAGI (reference sequence).

The CDR3 nucleotides read TGTGCCACCAGCAGAGTGGGGAAGATTAGTAGTGACACTGAAGCTTTCTTT. Protein product: CATSRVGKISSDTEAFF. This chain links TRBV15 with TRBJ1-1, with D unresolved. Germline V gene lookup returns CDR1 LNHNV and CDR2 YYDKDF (reference sequence). This CDR3 is 17 amino acids long. Trimming took 1 base from V and 3 from J, leaving 18 bases between them.

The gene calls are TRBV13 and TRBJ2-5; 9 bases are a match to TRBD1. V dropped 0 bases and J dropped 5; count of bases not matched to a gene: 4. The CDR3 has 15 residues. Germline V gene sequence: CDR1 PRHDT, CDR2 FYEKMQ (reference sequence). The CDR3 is CASSLGDRGSETQYF. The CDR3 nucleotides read TGTGCCAGCAGCTTAGGGGACAGGGGAAGTGAGACCCAGTACTTC.

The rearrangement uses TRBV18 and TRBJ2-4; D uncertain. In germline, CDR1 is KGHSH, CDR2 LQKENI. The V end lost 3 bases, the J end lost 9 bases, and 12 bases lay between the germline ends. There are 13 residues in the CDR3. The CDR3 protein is CASSPRSGAIQYF. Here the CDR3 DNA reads TGTGCCAGCTCACCCCGCTCGGGTGCCATTCAGTACTTC.

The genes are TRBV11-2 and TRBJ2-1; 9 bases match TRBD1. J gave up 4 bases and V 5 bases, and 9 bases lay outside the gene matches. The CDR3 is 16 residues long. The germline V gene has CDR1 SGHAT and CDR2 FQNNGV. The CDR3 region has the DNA TGTGCCAGCAGCCCAACGGGACAGGGAAATTACAATGAGCAGTTCTTC. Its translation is CASSPTGQGNYNEQFF.

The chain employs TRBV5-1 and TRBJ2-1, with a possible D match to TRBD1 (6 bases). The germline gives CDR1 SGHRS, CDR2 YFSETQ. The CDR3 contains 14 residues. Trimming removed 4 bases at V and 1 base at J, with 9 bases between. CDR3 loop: CASSKGDSYNEQFF. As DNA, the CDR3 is TGCGCCAGCAGCAAGGGGGATTCCTACAATGAGCAGTTCTTC.

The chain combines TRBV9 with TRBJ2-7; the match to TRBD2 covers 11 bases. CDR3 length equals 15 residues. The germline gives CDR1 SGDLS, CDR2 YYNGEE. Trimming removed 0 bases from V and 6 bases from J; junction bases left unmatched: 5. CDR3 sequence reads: CASSVAPSGGFEQYF. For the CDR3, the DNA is TGTGCCAGCAGCGTAGCGCCTAGCGGGGGGTTCGAGCAGTACTTC.

CDR3: CASRESRSYTEAFF. CDR3 bases: TGTGCCAGCAGAGAATCACGGAGTTACACTGAAGCTTTCTTT. The chain combines TRBV6-5 with TRBJ1-1; no definite D call. CDR1 is MNHEY, CDR2 SVGAGI, per germline. Trimming shortened V by 6 bases and J by 3 bases, and 14 bases separated the two germline ends. This CDR3 spans 14 amino acids.

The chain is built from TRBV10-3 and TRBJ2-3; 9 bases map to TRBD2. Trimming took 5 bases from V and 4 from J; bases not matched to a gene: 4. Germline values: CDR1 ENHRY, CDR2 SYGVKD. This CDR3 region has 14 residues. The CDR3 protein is CAISLLAGADTQYF. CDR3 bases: TGTGCCATCAGTTTGTTAGCGGGAGCAGATACGCAGTATTTT.

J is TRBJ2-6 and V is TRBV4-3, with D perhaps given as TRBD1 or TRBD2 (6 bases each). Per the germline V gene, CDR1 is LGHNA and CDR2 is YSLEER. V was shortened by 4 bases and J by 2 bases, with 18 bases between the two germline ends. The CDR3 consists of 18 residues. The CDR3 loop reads CASSPYEGGAAGANVLTF. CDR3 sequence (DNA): TGCGCCAGCAGCCCATATGAGGGGGGCGCGGCTGGGGCCAACGTCCTGACTTTC.

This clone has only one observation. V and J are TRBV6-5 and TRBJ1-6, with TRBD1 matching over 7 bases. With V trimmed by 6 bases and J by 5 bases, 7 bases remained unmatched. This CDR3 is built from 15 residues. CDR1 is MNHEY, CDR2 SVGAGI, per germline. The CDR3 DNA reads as TGTGCCAGCAGGGCTCCGGGACAGAATAATTCACCCCTCCACTTT. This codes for CASRAPGQNNSPLHF.

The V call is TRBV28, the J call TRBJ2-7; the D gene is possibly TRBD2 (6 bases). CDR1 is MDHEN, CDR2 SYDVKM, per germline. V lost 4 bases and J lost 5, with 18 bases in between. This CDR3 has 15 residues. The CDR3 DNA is TGTGCCAGCAGTTCGGCCCGCAGGGAGGTGGACGAGCAGTACTTC. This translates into CASSSARREVDEQYF. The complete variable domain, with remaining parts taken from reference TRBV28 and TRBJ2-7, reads DVKVTQSSRYLVKRTGEKVFLECVQDMDHENMFWYRQDPGLGLRLIYFSYDVKMKEKGDIPEGYSVSREKKERFSLILESASTNQTSMYLCASSSARREVDEQYFGPGTRLTVT.

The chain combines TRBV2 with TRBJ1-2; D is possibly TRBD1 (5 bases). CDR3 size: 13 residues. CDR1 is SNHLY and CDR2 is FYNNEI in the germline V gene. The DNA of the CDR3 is TGTGCTTCCAGAGAGGGTGGGGGCTATGGCTACACCTTC. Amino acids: CASREGGGYGYTF.

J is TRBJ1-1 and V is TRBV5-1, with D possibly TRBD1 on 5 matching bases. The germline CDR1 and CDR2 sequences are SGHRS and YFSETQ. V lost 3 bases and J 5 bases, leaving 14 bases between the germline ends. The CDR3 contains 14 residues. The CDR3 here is CASSSGDSYTEAFF. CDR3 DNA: TGCGCCAGCAGCTCTGGCGACAGTTATACTGAAGCTTTCTTT.

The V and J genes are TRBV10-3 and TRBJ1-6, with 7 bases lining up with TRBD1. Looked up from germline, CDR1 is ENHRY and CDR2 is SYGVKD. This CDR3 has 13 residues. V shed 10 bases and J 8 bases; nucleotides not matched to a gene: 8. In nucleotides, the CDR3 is TGTGCCACCTCGGGACAGACTGATTCACCCCTCCACTTT. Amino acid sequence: CATSGQTDSPLHF.

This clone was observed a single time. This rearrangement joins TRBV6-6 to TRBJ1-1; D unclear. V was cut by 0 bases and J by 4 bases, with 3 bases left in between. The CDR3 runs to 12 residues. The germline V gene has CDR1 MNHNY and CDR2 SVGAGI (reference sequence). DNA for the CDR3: TGTGCCAGCAGTTACTCATTCACTGAAGCTTTCTTT. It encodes CASSYSFTEAFF.